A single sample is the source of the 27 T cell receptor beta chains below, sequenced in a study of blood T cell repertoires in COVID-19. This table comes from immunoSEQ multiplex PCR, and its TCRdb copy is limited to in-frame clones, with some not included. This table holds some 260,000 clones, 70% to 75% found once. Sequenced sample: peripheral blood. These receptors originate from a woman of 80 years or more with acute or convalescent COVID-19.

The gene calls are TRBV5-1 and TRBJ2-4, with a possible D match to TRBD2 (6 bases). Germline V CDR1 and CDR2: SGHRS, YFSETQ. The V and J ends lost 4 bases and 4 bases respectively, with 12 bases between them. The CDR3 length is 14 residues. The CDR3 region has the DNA TGCGCCAGCAGCCTGGACGCGGGGAAAAACATTCAGTACTTC. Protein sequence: CASSLDAGKNIQYF.

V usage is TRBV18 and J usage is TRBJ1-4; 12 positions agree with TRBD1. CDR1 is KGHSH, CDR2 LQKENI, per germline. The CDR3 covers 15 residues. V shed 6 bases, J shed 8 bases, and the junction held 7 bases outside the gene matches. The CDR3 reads CASSQSGTGGEKLFF. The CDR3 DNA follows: TGTGCCAGCTCGCAATCCGGGACAGGGGGCGAAAAACTGTTTTTT.

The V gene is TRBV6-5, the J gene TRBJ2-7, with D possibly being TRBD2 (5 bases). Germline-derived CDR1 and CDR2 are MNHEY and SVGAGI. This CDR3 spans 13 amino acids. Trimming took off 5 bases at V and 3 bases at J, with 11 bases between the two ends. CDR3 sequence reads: CASSQTDYYEQYF. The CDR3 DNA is TGTGCCAGCAGTCAAACAGACTACTACGAGCAGTACTTC.

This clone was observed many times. Written as DNA, the CDR3 is TGTGCCAGCAGCGACGCCGGGACTAGCGGCTACGAGCAGTACTTC. Encoded protein: CASSDAGTSGYEQYF. The chain couples TRBV11-1 to TRBJ2-7; 11 nucleotides line up with TRBD2. Germline values: CDR1 SGHAT, CDR2 FQDESV (reference sequence). V dropped 5 bases and J dropped 3; count of bases not matched to a gene: 6. The CDR3 spans 15 residues. Complete variable domain (other parts from reference TRBV11-1 and TRBJ2-7): EAEVAQSPRYKITEKSQAVAFWCDPISGHATLYWYRQILGQGPELLVQFQDESVVDDSQLPKDRFSAERLKGVDSTLKIQPAELGDSAMYLCASSDAGTSGYEQYFGPGTRLTVT.

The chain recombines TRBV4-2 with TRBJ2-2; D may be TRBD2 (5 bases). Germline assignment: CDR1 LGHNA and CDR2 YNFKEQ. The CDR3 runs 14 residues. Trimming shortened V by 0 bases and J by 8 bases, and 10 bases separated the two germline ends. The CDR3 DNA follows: TGTGCCAGCAGCCAAGATGGGGTAGCGGGGGAGCTGTTTTTT. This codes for CASSQDGVAGELFF.

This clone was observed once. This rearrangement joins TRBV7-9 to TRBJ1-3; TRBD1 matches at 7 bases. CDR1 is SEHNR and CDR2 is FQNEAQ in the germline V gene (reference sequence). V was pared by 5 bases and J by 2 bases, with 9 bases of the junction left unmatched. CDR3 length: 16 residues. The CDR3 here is CASSPKRGRAGNTIYF. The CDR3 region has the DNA TGTGCCAGCAGCCCGAAAAGGGGGCGAGCTGGAAACACCATATATTTT.

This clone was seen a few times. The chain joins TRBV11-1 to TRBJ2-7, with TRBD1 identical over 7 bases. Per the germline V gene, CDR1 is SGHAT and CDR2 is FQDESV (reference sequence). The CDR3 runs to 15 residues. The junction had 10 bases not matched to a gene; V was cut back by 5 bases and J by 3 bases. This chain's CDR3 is CASSARDRRNYEQYF. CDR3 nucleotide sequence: TGTGCCAGCAGCGCCCGGGACAGACGTAACTACGAGCAGTACTTC.

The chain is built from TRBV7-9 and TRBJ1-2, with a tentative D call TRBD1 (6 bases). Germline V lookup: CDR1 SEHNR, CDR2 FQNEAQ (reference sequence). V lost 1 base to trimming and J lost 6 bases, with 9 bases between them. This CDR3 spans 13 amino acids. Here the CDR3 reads CASSLDRDDGYTF. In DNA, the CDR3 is TGTGCCAGCAGCTTAGACAGGGACGATGGCTACACCTTC.

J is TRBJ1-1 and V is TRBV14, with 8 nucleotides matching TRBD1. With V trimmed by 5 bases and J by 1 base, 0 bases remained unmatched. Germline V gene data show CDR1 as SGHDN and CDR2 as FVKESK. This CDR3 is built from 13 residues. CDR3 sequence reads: CASSGQGNTEAFF. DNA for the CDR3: TGTGCCAGCAGCGGACAGGGGAACACTGAAGCTTTCTTT.

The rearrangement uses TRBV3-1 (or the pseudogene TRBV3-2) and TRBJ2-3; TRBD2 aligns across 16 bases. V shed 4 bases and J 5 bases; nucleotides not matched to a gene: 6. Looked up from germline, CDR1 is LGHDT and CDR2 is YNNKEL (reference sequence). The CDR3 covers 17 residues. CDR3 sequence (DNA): TGTGCCAGCAGCCTGGGGACTAGCGGGGGGGTCGTAGATACGCAGTATTTT. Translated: CASSLGTSGGVVDTQYF.

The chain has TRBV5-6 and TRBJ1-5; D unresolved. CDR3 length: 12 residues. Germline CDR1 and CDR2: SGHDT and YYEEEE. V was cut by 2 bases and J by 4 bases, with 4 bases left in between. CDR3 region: CASSLLNQPQHF. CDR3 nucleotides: TGTGCCAGCAGCTTATTAAATCAGCCCCAGCATTTT.

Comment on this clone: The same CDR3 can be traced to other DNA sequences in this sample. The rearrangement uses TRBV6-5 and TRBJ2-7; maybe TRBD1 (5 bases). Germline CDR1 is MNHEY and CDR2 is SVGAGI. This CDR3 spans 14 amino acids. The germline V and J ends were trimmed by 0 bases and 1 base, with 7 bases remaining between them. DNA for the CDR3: TGTGCCAGCAGTTACTCGCAGGGTTCCTACGAGCAGTACTTC. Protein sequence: CASSYSQGSYEQYF.

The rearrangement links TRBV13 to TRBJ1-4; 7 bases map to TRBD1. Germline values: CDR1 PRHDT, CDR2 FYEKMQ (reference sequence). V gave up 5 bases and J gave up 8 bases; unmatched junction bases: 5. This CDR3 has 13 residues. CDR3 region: CASSVRGHEKLFF. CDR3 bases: TGTGCCAGCAGCGTAAGGGGGCACGAAAAACTGTTTTTT.

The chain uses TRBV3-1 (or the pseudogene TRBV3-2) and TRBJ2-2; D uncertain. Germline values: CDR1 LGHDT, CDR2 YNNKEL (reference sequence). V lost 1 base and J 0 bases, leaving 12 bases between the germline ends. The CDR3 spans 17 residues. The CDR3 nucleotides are TGTGCCAGCAGCCAAGTCCTCCTATCCTCGAACACCGGGGAGCTGTTTTTT. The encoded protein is CASSQVLLSSNTGELFF.

The DNA for the CDR3 is TGTGCCAGCAGCTTGGTTAGTAGTACTAACTATGGCTACACCTTC. It is translated as CASSLVSSTNYGYTF. V and J are TRBV5-6 and TRBJ1-2; unclear D gene. Trimming stripped 0 bases from V and 0 bases from J, with 9 bases between. There are 15 residues in the CDR3. The germline V gene has CDR1 SGHDT and CDR2 YYEEEE.

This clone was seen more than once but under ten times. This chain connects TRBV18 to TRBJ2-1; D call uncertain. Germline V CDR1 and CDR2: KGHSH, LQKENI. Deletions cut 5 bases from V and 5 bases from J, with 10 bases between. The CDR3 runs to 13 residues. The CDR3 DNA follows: TGTGCCAGCTCAGTCGGGTTGGACAATGAGCAGTTCTTC. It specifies CASSVGLDNEQFF.

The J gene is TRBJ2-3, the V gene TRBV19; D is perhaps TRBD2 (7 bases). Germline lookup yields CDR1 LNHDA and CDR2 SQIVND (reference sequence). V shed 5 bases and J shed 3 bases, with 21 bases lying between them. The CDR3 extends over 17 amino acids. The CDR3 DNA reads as TGTGCCAGTAGTCCCCACCGGGGAGGGGGGGCGACAGATACGCAGTATTTT. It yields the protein CASSPHRGGGATDTQYF. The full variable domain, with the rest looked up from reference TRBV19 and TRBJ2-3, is DGGITQSPKYLFRKEGQNVTLSCEQNLNHDAMYWYRQDPGQGLRLIYYSQIVNDFQKGDIAEGYSVSREKKESFPLTVTSAQKNPTAFYLCASSPHRGGGATDTQYFGPGTRLTVL.

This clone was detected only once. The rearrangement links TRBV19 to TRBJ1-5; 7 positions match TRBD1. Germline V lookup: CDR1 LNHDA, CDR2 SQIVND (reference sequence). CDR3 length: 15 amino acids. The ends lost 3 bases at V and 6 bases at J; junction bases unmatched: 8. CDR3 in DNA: TGTGCCAGTAGTATCCTAGTAGGGGGCGGTCAGCCCCAGCATTTT. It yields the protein CASSILVGGGQPQHF.

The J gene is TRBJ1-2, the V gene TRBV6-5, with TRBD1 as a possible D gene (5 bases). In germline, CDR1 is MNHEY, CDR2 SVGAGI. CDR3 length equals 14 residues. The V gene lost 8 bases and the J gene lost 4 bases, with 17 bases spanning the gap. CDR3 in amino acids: CASGRPGVSYGYTF. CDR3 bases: TGTGCCAGCGGTCGACCGGGGGTAAGCTATGGCTACACCTTC.

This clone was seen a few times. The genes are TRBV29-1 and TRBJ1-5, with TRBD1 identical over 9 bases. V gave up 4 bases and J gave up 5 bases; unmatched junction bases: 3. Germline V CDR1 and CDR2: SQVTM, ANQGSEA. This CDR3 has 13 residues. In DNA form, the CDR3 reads TGCAGCGTTGGGGACAGGGCGGATCAGCCCCAGCATTTT. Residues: CSVGDRADQPQHF.

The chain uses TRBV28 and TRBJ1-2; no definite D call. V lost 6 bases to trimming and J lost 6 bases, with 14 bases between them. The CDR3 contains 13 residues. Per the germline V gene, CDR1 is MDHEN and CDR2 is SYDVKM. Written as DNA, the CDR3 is TGTGCCAGCAGGGGAGACCCCGGTCATGGCTACACCTTC. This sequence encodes CASRGDPGHGYTF.

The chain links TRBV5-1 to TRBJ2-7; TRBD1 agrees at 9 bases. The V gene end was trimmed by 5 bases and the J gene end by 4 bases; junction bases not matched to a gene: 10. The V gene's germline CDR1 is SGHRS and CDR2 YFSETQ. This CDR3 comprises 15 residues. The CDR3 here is CASSWEYRGRYEQYF. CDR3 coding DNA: TGCGCCAGCAGTTGGGAGTACAGGGGGCGATACGAGCAGTACTTC.

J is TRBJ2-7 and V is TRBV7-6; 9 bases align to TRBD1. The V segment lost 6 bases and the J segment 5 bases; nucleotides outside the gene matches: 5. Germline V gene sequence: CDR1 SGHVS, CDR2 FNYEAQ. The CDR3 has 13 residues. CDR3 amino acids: CASSKQGADEQYF. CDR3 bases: TGTGCCAGCAGTAAACAGGGGGCCGACGAGCAGTACTTC.

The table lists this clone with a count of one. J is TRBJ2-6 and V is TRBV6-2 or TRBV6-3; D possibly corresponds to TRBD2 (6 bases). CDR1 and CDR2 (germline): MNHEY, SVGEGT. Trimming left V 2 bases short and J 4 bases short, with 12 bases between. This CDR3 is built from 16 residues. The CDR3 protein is CASSYSAGFGANVLTF. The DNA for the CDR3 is TGTGCCAGCAGTTACAGTGCGGGGTTCGGGGCCAACGTCCTGACTTTC.

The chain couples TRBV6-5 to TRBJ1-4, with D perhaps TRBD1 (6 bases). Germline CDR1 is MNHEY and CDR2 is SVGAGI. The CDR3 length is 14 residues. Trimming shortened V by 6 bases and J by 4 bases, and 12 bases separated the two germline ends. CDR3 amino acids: CASRGAGNNEKLFF. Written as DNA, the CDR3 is TGTGCCAGCAGGGGGGCGGGTAATAATGAAAAACTGTTTTTT.

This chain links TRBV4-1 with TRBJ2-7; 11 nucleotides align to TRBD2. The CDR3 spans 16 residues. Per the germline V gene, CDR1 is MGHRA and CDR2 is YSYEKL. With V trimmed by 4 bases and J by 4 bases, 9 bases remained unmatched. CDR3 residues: CASSRSGLAGSYEQYF. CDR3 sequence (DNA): TGCGCCAGCAGCCGCAGCGGACTAGCGGGTAGTTACGAGCAGTACTTC.

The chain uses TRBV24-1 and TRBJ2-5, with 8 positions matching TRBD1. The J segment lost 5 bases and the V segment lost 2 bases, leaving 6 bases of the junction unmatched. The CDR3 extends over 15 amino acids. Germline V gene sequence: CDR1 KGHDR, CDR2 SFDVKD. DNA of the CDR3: TGTGCCACCAGTGATTCTGGACAGGGCTGGGAGACCCAGTACTTC. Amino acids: CATSDSGQGWETQYF.